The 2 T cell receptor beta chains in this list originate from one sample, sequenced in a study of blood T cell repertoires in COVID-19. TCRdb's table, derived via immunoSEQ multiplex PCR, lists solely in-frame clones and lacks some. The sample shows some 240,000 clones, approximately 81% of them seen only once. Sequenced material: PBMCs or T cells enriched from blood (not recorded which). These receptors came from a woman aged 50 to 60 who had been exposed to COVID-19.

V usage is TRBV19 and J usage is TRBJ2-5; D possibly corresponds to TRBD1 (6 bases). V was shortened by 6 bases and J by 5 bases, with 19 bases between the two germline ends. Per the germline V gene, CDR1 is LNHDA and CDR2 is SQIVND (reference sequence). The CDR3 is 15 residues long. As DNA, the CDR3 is TGTGCCAGTAGACCAGGGGTCGGAGATTTTGAGACCCAGTACTTC. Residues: CASRPGVGDFETQYF.

This CDR3 is CASIATALYSNQPQHF. The CDR3 nucleotides are TGTGCCAGCATCGCTACAGCCTTATATAGCAATCAGCCCCAGCATTTT. The rearrangement links TRBV28 to TRBJ1-5; D is uncertain. The CDR3 contains 16 residues. V gave up 7 bases and J gave up 0 bases, with 16 bases separating them. Per germline, CDR1 MDHEN and CDR2 SYDVKM.